This is a list of T cell receptor beta chains from one sample in a study of T cells after yellow fever vaccination. TCRdb recomputed calls from the 5' RACE reads with MiXCR, one row per CDR3 protein. The sample gives 340,000 or so distinct CDR3 sequences, 12% of which show up once; 3.2% is in the top ten. The sample here was CD4+ T cells sorted from PBMCs, taken 15 days after the yellow fever booster vaccination. The source of these receptors is a man in his late teens or twenties who received the YFV17D yellow fever vaccine. CDR3s include the opening cysteine and the closing phenylalanine or tryptophan. D genes are given only for firm matches.

v_gene: TRBV11-2; d_gene: .; CDR3aa: CASSLDLANTQYF
v_gene: TRBV6-5; d_gene: TRBD1; CDR3aa: CASRSGPGGYYGYTF
v_gene: TRBV5-1; d_gene: .; CDR3aa: CASSILREDTQYF
v_gene: TRBV6-5; d_gene: .; CDR3aa: CASSYGAAAKNIQYF
v_gene: TRBV7-2; d_gene: .; CDR3aa: CASSDTGSTDTQYF
v_gene: TRBV7-3; d_gene: TRBD1; CDR3aa: CASSPGTGFGYTF
v_gene: TRBV5-5; d_gene: .; CDR3aa: CASSLRSQRGYEQYF
v_gene: TRBV7-2; d_gene: .; CDR3aa: CASSFKGSFDEQFF
v_gene: TRBV5-4; d_gene: .; CDR3aa: CASSGGQIGKQFF
v_gene: TRBV7-2; d_gene: TRBD1; CDR3aa: CASKWTGGGYGYTF
v_gene: TRBV18; d_gene: TRBD1; CDR3aa: CASSSDRGPGGELFF
v_gene: TRBV9; d_gene: .; CDR3aa: CASSVGDSPLHF
v_gene: TRBV11-2; d_gene: TRBD2; CDR3aa: CASSLRSGGLQETQYF
v_gene: TRBV19; d_gene: .; CDR3aa: CASKAAGVDTQYF
v_gene: TRBV10-3; d_gene: .; CDR3aa: CAISETRGNEQFF
v_gene: TRBV5-6; d_gene: .; CDR3aa: CASSLTLHYGYTF
v_gene: TRBV18; d_gene: .; CDR3aa: CASSPSPVGGEQYF
v_gene: TRBV5-6; d_gene: TRBD2; CDR3aa: CASSLERGLPQETQYF
v_gene: TRBV7-2; d_gene: .; CDR3aa: CASSQFTSTEAFF
v_gene: TRBV7-2; d_gene: .; CDR3aa: CASSPHVGTQYF
v_gene: TRBV7-9; d_gene: .; CDR3aa: CASRSQETQYF
v_gene: TRBV6-2/TRBV6-3; d_gene: TRBD1; CDR3aa: CASSGQGNTQYF
v_gene: TRBV7-9; d_gene: .; CDR3aa: CASSFSQGGSPLHF
v_gene: TRBV7-2; d_gene: TRBD2; CDR3aa: CASSYSGGETDTQYF
v_gene: TRBV6-5; d_gene: .; CDR3aa: CASRGGSHNTEAFF
v_gene: TRBV29-1; d_gene: .; CDR3aa: CSILTEPETQYF
v_gene: TRBV6-2/TRBV6-3; d_gene: .; CDR3aa: CASRFQGKNTEAFF
v_gene: TRBV4-1; d_gene: .; CDR3aa: CASSQGPDPDTEAFF
v_gene: TRBV6-2/TRBV6-3; d_gene: TRBD1; CDR3aa: CASSYPLYRGGDTEAFF
v_gene: TRBV6-5; d_gene: .; CDR3aa: CASSPPGLQETQYF
v_gene: TRBV7-2; d_gene: TRBD2; CDR3aa: CASSLSRASGGSEQFF
v_gene: TRBV7-9; d_gene: .; CDR3aa: CASSSKYNQGGETQYF
v_gene: TRBV10-3; d_gene: TRBD2; CDR3aa: CAISESAGGPTDTQYF
v_gene: TRBV29-1; d_gene: .; CDR3aa: CSVGTDEQYF
v_gene: TRBV7-2; d_gene: TRBD2; CDR3aa: CASSLIAGAGDTQYF
v_gene: TRBV7-9; d_gene: TRBD1; CDR3aa: CASSSQTGEETQYF
v_gene: TRBV7-3; d_gene: TRBD1; CDR3aa: CASSEQGANTEAFF
v_gene: TRBV12-3/TRBV12-4; d_gene: .; CDR3aa: CASSLGQIQPQHF
v_gene: TRBV19; d_gene: TRBD1; CDR3aa: CASAAGQRNSPLHF
v_gene: TRBV7-2; d_gene: TRBD2; CDR3aa: CASSSGGFETQYF
v_gene: TRBV18; d_gene: TRBD1; CDR3aa: CASSPDRGGVQPQHF